This T cell receptor beta chain came from a study of blood T cells in healthy people across ages. Each donor was a healthy Caucasian individual from Russia, aged about 6 to 90. Every participating donor contributed around 9.5 milliliters of peripheral blood through a draw. The use of a sample-barcoded 5' primer and a J-beta primer mix characterized a second PCR of roughly 6 to 11 cycles. TCRdb re-analysed the 5' RACE reads in MiXCR, keeping a single row per CDR3 protein. The table records approximately 490,000 distinct CDR3 sequences, less than 25% of them present only once. In this sample, this clonotype turned up a few times. V lost 2 bases and J lost 0, with 11 bases in between. Germline loops: CDR1 LGHDT, CDR2 YNNKEL (reference sequence). The CDR3 is 15 residues long. This same sample was also part of a study on T cells of mothers and their children.

V gene TRBV3-1 combines with J gene TRBJ2-7; D may be TRBD1 (5 bases). The sequence derives from a boy younger than 18 in good health. The material sequenced was blood. The CDR3 region is CASSQIPDSSYEQYF. In DNA, the CDR3 is TGTGCCAGCAGCCAAATACCAGACAGCTCCTACGAGCAGTACTTC.